The source of this TCR beta chain is a study of blood T cell repertoires in COVID-19. Across the study: COVID-19 samples collected from the United States, Italy and Spain covered acute and convalescent phases. The cDNA or gDNA used as material had been derived from T cells, B-cell-depleted T cells, or PBMCs.

CDR1 and CDR2 (germline): GTSNPN, SVGIG (reference sequence). Trimming cost V 5 bases and J 3 bases, with 13 bases left between them. The CDR3 has 13 residues. Authors' analysis steps: How many nucleated cells were present was estimated from reference gene primer amplification. Produced via immunoSEQ multiplex PCR; TCRdb's table is partial and in-frame only. D and trimming come from the DNA, and the V and J calls and clone size come from that table. The sample includes 25,000 or so clones, about nine tenths of them seen just once. The gene calls are TRBV30 and TRBJ1-1; the D gene is possibly TRBD1 (5 bases). Sequencing input: peripheral blood. This sequence originates from a woman at least 80 years old with active or convalescent COVID-19. In DNA, the CDR3 is TGTGCCTGGGGACGGGGGGTGGACACTGAAGCTTTCTTT. Translated, it gives CAWGRGVDTEAFF.